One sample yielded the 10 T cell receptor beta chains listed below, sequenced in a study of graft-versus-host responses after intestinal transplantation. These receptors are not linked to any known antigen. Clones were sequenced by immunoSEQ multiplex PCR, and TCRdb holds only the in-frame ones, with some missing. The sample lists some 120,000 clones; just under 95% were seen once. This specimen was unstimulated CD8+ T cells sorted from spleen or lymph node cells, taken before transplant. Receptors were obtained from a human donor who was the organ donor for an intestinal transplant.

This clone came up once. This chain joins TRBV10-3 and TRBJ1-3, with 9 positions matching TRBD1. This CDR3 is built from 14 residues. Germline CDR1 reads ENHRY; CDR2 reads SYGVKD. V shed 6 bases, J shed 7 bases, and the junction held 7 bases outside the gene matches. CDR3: CAISGQGMLNTIYF. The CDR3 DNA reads TGTGCCATCAGCGGACAGGGGATGTTGAACACCATATATTTT.

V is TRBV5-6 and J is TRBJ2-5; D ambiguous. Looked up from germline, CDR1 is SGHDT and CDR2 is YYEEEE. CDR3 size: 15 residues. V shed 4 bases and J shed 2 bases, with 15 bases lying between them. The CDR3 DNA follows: TGTGCCAGCAGCCAAAGGTTCTTGGTACAAGAGACCCAGTACTTC. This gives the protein CASSQRFLVQETQYF. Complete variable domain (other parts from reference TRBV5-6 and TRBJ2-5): DAGVTQSPTHLIKTRGQQVTLRCSPKSGHDTVSWYQQALGQGPQFIFQYYEEEERQRGNFPDRFSGHQFPNYSSELNVNALLLGDSALYLCASSQRFLVQETQYFGPGTRLLVL.

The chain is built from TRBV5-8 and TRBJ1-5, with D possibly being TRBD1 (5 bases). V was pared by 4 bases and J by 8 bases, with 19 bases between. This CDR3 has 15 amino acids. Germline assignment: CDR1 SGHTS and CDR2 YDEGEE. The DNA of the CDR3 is TGTGCCAGCAGCAGGTCGACGGGGGTTAAGGAGCCCCAGCATTTT. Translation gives CASSRSTGVKEPQHF.

CDR3 sequence reads: CASKVQGTDTQYF. For the CDR3, the DNA is TGTGCCAGCAAGGTGCAGGGCACAGATACGCAGTATTTT. The chain is built from TRBV5-4 and TRBJ2-3; D not certain. The CDR3 totals 13 residues. Germline CDR1 SGHNT, CDR2 YYREEE (reference sequence). V lost 6 bases and J lost 1, with 9 bases in between.

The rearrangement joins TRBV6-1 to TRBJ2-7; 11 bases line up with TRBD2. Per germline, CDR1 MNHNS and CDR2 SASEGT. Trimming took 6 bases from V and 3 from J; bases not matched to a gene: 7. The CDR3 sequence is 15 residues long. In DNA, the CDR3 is TGTGCCAGCAGCCCTCTAGCGGGAGGCAACTACGAGCAGTACTTC. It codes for CASSPLAGGNYEQYF.

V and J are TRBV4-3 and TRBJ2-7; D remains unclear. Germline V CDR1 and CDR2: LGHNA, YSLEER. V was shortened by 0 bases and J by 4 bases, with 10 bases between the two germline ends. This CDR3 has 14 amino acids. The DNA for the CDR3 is TGCGCCAGCAGCCAAGATCTTAAGGGATACGAGCAGTACTTC. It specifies CASSQDLKGYEQYF.

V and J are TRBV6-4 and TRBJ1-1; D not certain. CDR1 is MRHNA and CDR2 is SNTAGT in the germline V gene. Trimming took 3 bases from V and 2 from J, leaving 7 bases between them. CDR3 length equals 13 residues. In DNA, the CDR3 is TGTGCCAGCAGTGAGAACGGTAACACTGAAGCTTTCTTT. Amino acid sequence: CASSENGNTEAFF.

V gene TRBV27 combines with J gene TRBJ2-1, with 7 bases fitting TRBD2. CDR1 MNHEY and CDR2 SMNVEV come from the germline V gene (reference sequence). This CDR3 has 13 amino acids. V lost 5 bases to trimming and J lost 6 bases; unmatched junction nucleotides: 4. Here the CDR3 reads CASSLGEGNEQFF. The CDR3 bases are TGTGCCAGCAGTCTAGGGGAGGGCAATGAGCAGTTCTTC.

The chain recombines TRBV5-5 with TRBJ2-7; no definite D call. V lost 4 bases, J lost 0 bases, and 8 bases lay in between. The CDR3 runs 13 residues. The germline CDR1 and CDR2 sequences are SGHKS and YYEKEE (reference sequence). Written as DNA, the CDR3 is TGTGCCAGCAGCCCGCCCGTCTCCTACGAGCAGTACTTC. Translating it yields CASSPPVSYEQYF.

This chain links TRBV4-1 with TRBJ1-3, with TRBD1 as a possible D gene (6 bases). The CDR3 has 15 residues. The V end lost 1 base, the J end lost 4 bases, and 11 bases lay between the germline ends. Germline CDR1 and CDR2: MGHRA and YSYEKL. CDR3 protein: CASSQGQDAGNTIYF. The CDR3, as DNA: TGCGCCAGCAGCCAAGGACAGGACGCCGGAAACACCATATATTTT.